This record concerns one TCR beta chain sequence. Its specificity is not known. Both subsets, CD45RA+ naive and CD45RA-negative memory, were split from the CD4+ cells. The data were obtained in a study of shared clonotypes between healthy human individuals. The DNA input per sorted-subset replicate PCR was about 220 ng, corresponding to 30,000 or so T cell genomes. Using immunoSEQ multiplex PCR, the repertoire was profiled, and TCRdb retains in-frame clones only, with some absent. The sample yields about 1 million clones, around 74% seen once. The study, taken as a whole, reports: Richness estimates generally favored naive over memory subsets. Naive CD4 clonotype sharing across a few donors was around 5.5%.

The CDR3 runs to 14 residues. The germline CDR1 and CDR2 sequences are SGHRS and YFSETQ. Trimming stripped 4 bases from V and 7 bases from J, with 17 bases between. What was sequenced was memory CD4+ T cells sorted from blood. The subset was: CD45RA-negative fraction. The V and J genes are TRBV5-1 and TRBJ2-5; a weak D match, TRBD1 (6 bases). The clonotype was recovered from a man younger than 35 in good health. CDR3 region: CASSPGQAQGTQYF. The CDR3 bases are TGCGCCAGCAGCCCGGGACAAGCCCAGGGGACCCAGTACTTC.